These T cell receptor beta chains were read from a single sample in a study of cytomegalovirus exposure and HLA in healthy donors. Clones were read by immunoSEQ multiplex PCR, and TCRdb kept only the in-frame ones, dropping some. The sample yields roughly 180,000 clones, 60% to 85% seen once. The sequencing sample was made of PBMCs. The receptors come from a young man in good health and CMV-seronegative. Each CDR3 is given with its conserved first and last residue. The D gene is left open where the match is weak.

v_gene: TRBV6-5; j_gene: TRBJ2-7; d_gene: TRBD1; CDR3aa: CASSYRLAQGLGEQYF
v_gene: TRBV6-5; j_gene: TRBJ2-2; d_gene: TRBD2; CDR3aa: CASSRSGGSGGELFF
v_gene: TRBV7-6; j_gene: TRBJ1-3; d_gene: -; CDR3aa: CASSLALSRWAGFAGNTIYF
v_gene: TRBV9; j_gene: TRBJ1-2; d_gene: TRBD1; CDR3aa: CASSVEGASYGYTF
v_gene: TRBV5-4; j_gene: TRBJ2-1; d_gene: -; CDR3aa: CASSSRRDYHNEQFF
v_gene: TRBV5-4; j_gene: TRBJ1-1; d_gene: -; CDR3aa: CASSLVGGTGEAFF
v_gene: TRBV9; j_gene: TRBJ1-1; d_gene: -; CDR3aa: CASSENDRNTEAFF
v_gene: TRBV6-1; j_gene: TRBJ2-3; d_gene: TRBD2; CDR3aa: CASSLAVYTDTQYF
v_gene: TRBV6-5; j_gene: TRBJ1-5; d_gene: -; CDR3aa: CASSLSAGGNQPQHF
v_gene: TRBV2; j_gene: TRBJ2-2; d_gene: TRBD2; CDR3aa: CASSVNGGASGELFF
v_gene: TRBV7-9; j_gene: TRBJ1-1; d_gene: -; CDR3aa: CASSPGWAGPKLTEAFF
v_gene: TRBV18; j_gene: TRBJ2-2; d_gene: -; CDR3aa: CASSPLTAPDTGELFF
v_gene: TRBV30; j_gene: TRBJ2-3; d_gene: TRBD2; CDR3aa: CAGGLAGGTDTQYF
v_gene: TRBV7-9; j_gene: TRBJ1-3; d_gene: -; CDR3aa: CASSSSARRLGNTIYF
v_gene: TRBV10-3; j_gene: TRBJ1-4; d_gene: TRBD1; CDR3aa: CATPGQHATNEKLFF
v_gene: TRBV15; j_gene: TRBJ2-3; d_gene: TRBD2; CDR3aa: CATSPGTSGGMSDTQYF
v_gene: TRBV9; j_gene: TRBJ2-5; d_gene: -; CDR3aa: CASSVEPGGETQYF
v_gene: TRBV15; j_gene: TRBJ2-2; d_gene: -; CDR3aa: CATSRERGNTGELFF
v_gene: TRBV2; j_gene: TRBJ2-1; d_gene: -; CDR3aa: CASSDPVSEQFF
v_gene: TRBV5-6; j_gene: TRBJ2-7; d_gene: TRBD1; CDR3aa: CASSSGQAVGGYEQYF
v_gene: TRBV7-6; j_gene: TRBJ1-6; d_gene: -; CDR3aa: CASSLKGSSPLHF
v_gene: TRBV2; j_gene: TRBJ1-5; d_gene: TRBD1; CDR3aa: CASSGLAGGSNQPQHF
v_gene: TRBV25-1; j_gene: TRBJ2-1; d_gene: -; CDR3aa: CASSALLVAEQFF
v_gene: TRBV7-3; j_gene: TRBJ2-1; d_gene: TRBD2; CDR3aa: CASSFQTSGRNEQFF
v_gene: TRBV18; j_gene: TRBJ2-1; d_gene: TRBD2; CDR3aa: CASSPPSGGVNEQFF
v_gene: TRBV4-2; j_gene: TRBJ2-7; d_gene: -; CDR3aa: CASSQAVLSYEQYF
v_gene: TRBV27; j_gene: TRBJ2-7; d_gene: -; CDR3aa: CASSIGGSYEQYF
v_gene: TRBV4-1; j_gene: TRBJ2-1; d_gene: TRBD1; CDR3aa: CASSYSLQGLSKQGNNWNEQFF
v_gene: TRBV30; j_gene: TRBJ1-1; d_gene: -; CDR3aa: CAWSATRGAEAFF
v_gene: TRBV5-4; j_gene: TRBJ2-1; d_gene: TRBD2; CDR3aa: CASSLEPSGYNEQFF
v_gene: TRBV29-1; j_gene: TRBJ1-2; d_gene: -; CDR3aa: CSAHDRGSRNTF
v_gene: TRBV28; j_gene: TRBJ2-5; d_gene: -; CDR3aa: CASSSPPTGQETQYF
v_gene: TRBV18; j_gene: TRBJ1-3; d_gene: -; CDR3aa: CASSPKEVNSGNTIYF
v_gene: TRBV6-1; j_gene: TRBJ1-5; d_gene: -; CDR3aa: CASSAGTPRGAQHF
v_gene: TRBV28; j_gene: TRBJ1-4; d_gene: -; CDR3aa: CASSLRGKLFF
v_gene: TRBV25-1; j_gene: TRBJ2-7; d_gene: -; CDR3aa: CASSESASAHEQYF
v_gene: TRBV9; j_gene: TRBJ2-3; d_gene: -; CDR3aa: CASSVNSGDTQYF